This T cell receptor (beta chain) was profiled in a study of blood T cells in healthy people across ages. General study results and limits: Roughly linear age-related decline in beta diversity appeared, significant by age about 40.

This clonotype was picked up a small number of times. Its antigen remains unidentified. The authors ran a second PCR of 7 to 11 cycles using a sample-barcoded 5' primer and a J-beta primer mix. Through a template-switch adaptor with 12 random nucleotides, each cDNA molecule received a tag. TCRdb called the 5' RACE reads again in MiXCR, with one record for every CDR3 protein. The table lists some 1.4 million distinct CDR3 sequences, about 40% of them singletons, with under 8% in the top ten. What was sequenced was blood. This sequence originates from a woman aged 18-29 years in good health.

The CDR3 is CASSEAGTGEAFF. CDR3 nucleotides: TGTGCCAGCAGTGAAGCCGGGACAGGGGAAGCTTTCTTT. The chain couples TRBV25-1 to TRBJ1-1, with TRBD1 matching 9 bases. Per germline, CDR1 MGHDK and CDR2 SYGVNS. This CDR3 region has 13 residues. J gave up 8 bases and V 2 bases, and 3 bases lay outside the gene matches.